The 4 T cell receptor beta chains below come from one sample, sequenced in a study of blood T cell repertoires in COVID-19. Clones were sequenced by immunoSEQ multiplex PCR, and TCRdb holds only the in-frame ones, with some missing. The sample contains almost 200,000 clones, 85% of which appear only once. Sequencing was done on a sample of peripheral blood. The receptors shown here come from a man aged 60 to 69 with COVID-19, enrolled during active disease.

The chain employs TRBV7-2 and TRBJ1-2, with D possibly matching TRBD1 (5 bases). Germline CDR1 SGHTA, CDR2 FQGNSA. The V and J ends lost 5 bases and 3 bases respectively, with 10 bases between them. The CDR3 has 13 residues. CDR3 nucleotides: TGTGCCAGCAGCGGAGCGGGGGACTATGGCTACACCTTC. Protein sequence: CASSGAGDYGYTF.

V gene TRBV27 combines with J gene TRBJ2-1; perhaps TRBD2 as D (6 bases). The V and J ends lost 3 bases and 2 bases respectively, with 23 bases between them. Germline CDR1 MNHEY, CDR2 SMNVEV (reference sequence). The CDR3 contains 19 residues. CDR3 region: CASSFGRDWTIATYNEQFF. The CDR3 DNA reads as TGTGCCAGCAGTTTTGGCCGGGACTGGACAATCGCGACCTACAATGAGCAGTTCTTC.

The J gene is TRBJ1-2, the V gene TRBV28; 7 bases agree with TRBD1. V lost 2 bases to trimming and J lost 5 bases; unmatched junction nucleotides: 2. The CDR3 runs 13 residues. The V gene's germline CDR1 is MDHEN and CDR2 SYDVKM. In nucleotides, the CDR3 is TGTGCCAGCAGTTTAGGGACAGCTTATGGCTACACCTTC. This sequence encodes CASSLGTAYGYTF.

This clone was seen ten or more times. The V and J genes are TRBV5-5 and TRBJ2-7; 7 positions match TRBD1. In germline, CDR1 is SGHKS, CDR2 YYEKEE (reference sequence). J was trimmed by 0 bases and V by 0 bases; bases with no gene match: 3. There are 15 residues in the CDR3. The CDR3 DNA follows: TGTGCCAGCAGCTTGGATGCAGGGGGCTCCTACGAGCAGTACTTC. It codes for CASSLDAGGSYEQYF.